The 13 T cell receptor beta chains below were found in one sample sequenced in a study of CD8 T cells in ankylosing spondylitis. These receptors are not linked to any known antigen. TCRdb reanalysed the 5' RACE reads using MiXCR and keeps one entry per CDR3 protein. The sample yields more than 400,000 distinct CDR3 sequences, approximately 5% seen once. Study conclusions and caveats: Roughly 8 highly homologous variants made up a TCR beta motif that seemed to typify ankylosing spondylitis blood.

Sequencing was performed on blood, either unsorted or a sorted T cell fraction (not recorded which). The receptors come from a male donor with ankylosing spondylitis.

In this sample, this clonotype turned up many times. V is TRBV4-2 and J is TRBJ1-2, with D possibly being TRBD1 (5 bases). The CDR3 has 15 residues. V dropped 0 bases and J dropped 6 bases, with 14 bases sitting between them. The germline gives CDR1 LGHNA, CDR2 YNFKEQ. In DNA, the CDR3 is TGTGCCAGCAGCCAAGAGGGGCGGGGAATTGATGGCTACACCTTC. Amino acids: CASSQEGRGIDGYTF.

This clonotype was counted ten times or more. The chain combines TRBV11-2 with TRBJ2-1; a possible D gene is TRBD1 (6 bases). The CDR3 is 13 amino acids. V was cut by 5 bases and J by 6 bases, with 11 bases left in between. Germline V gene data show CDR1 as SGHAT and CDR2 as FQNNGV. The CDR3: CASSTGQPNEQFF. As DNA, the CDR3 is TGTGCCAGCAGCACAGGACAGCCCAATGAGCAGTTCTTC. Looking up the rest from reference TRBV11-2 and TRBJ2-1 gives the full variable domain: EAGVAQSPRYKIIEKRQSVAFWCNPISGHATLYWYQQILGQGPKLLIQFQNNGVVDDSQLPKDRFSAERLKGVDSTLKIQPAKLEDSAVYLCASSTGQPNEQFFGPGTRLTVL.

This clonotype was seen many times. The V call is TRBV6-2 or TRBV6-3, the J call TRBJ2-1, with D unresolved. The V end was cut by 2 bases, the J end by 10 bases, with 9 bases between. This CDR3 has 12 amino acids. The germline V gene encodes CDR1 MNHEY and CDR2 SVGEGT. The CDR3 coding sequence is TGTGCCAGCAGTTACCAGAGCAGGGAGCAGTTCTTC. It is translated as CASSYQSREQFF.

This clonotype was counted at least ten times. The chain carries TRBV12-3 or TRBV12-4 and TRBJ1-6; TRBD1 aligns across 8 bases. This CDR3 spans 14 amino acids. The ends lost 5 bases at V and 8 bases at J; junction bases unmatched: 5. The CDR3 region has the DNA TGTGCCAGCAGTGTGACAGGGGTCGATTCACCCCTCCACTTT. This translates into CASSVTGVDSPLHF.

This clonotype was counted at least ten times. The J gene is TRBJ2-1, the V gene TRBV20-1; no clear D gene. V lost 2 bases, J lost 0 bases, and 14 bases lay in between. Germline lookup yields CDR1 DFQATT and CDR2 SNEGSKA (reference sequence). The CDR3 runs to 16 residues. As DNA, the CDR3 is TGCAGTGCTAGACCGCCCGTCGGAAGCTCCTACAATGAGCAGTTCTTC. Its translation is CSARPPVGSSYNEQFF.

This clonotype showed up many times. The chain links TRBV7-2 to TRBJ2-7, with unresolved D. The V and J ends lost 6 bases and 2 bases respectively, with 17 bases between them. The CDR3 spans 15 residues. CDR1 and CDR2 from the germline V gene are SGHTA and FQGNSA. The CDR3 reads CASSLKGRPTYEQYF. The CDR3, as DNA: TGTGCCAGCAGTCTTAAGGGCAGACCAACCTACGAGCAGTACTTC. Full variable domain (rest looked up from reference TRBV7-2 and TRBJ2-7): GAGVSQSPSNKVTEKGKDVELRCDPISGHTALYWYRQSLGQGLEFLIYFQGNSAPDKSGLPSDRFSAERTGGSVSTLTIQRTQQEDSAVYLCASSLKGRPTYEQYFGPGTRLTVT.

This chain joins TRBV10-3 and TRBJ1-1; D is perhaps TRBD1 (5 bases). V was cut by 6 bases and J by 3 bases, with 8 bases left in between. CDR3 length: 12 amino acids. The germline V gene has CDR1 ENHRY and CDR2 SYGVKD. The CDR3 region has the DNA TGTGCCATCAGGCCGGGGGACACTGAAGCTTTCTTT. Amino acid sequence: CAIRPGDTEAFF.

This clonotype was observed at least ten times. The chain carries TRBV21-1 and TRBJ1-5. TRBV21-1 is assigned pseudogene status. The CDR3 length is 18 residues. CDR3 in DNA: TGTGCCAGCAGCAAAGTTGTAAGAAAGGACGGTGGCAATCAGCCCCAGCATTTT. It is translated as CASSKVVRKDGGNQPQHF.

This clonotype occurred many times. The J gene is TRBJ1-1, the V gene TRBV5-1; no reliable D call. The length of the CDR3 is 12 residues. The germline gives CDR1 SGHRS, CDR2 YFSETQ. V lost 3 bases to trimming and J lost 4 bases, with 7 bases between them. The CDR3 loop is CASSWEGTEAFF. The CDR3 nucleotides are TGCGCCAGCAGCTGGGAGGGCACTGAAGCTTTCTTT.

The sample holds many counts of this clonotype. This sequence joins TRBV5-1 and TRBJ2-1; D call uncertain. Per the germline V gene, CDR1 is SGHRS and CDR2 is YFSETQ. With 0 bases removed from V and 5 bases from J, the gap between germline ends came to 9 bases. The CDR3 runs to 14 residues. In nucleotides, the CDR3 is TGCGCCAGCAGCTTGGGGCTGCCCGACAATGAGCAGTTCTTC. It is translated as CASSLGLPDNEQFF.

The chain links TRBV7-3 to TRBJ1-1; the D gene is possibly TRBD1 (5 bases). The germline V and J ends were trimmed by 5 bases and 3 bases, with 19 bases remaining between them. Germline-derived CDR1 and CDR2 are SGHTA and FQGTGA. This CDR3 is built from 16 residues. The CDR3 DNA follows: TGTGCCAGCAGCCTAGGGCCATGGATGGGGGACACTGAAGCTTTCTTT. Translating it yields CASSLGPWMGDTEAFF.

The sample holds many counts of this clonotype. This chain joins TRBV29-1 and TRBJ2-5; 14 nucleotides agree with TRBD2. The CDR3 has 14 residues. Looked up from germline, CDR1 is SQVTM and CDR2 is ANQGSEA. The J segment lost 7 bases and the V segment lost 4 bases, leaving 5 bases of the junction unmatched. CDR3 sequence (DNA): TGCAGCGTTGCGGGGACTAGCGGGGGAGGGACCCAGTACTTC. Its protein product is CSVAGTSGGGTQYF.

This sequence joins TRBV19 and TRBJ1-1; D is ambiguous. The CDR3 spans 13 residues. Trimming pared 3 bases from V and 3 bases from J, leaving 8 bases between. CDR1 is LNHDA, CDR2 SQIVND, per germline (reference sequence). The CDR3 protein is CASSIWRDTEAFF. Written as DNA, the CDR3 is TGTGCCAGTAGTATTTGGAGGGACACTGAAGCTTTCTTT.